This T cell receptor beta chain was observed in a study of CD8 T cells in Susac syndrome. Across the whole study: Sequencing included Susac syndrome patients, five or six of them with active disease and eight in remission.

Reverse transcription used about 0.45 to 1 ug RNA and random hexamers. TCRdb passed the immunoSEQ multiplex PCR reads through MiXCR, listing each CDR3 protein once. The sample lists approximately 190,000 distinct CDR3 sequences, about 94% occurring once. The patients with Susac syndrome were individuals who fulfilled the recently defined diagnostic criteria for disease that was either definite or probable. TEMRA cells were enriched by FACS, and CD4+ and CD8+ T cells were negatively isolated. Germline CDR1 and CDR2: GTSNPN and SVGIG (reference sequence). The V end was cut by 1 base, the J end by 1 base, with 13 bases between. There are 16 residues in the CDR3.

This chain uses TRBV30 with TRBJ1-4; D unclear. Specimen: CD4+ T cells from PBMCs. The source of this sequence is a human donor with Susac syndrome. CDR3 protein: CAWSAAERLTNEKLFF. The CDR3 coding sequence is TGTGCCTGGAGTGCGGCCGAAAGACTAACTAATGAAAAACTGTTTTTT.